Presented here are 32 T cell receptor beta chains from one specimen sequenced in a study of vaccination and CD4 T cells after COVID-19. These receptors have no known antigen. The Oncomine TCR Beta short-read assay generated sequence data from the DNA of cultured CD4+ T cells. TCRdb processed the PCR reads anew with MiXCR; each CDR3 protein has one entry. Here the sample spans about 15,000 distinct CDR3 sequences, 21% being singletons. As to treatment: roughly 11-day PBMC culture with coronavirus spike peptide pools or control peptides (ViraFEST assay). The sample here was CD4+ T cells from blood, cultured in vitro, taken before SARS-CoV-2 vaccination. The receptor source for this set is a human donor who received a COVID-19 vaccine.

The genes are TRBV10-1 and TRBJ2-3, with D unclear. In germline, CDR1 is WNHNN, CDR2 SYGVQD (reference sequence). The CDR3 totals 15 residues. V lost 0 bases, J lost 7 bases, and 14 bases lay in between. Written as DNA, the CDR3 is TGCGCCAGCAGTGAGTCGTCCGCCCGGGTTCATACGCAGTATTTT. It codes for CASSESSARVHTQYF.

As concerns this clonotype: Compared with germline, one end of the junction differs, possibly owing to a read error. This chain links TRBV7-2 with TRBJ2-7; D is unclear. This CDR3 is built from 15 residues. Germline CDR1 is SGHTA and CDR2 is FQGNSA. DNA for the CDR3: TGTGCCAGCAGCTTAGCGGGGTTGCGCTCCCACGAGCAGTACTTC. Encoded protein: CASSLAGLRSHEQYF.

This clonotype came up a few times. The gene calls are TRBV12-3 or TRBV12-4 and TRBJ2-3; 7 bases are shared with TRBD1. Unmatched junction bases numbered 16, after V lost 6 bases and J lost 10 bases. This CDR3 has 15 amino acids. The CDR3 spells CASRLGQFLKGSQYF. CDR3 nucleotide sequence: TGTGCCAGCAGACTGGGACAGTTCTTGAAAGGGTCGCAGTATTTT.

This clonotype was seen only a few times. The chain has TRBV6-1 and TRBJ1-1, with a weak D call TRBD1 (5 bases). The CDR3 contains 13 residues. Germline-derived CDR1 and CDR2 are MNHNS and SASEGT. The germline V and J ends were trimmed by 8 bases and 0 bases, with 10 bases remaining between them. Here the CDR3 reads CASLRQLNTEAFF. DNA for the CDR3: TGTGCCAGCCTTCGACAGTTGAACACTGAAGCTTTCTTT.

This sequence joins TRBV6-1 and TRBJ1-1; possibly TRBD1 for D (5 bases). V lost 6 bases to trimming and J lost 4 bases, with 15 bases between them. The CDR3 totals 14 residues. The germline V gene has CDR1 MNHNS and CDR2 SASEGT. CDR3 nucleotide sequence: TGTGCCAGCAGGTTTGGGGCGCGGGGCACTGAAGCTTTCTTT. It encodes CASRFGARGTEAFF.

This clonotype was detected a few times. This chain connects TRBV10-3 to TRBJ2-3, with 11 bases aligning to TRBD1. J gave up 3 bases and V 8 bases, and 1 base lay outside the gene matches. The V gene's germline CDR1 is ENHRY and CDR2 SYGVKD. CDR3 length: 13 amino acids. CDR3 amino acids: CAIRDRGTDTQYF. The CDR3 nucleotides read TGTGCCATCCGGGACAGGGGGACAGATACGCAGTATTTT.

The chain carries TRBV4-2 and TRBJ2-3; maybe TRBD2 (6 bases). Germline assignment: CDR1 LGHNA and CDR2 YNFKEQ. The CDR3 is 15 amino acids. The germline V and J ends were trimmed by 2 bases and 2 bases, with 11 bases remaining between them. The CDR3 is CASSQLGDSTDTQYF. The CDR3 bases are TGTGCCAGCAGCCAATTGGGGGACTCCACAGATACGCAGTATTTT.

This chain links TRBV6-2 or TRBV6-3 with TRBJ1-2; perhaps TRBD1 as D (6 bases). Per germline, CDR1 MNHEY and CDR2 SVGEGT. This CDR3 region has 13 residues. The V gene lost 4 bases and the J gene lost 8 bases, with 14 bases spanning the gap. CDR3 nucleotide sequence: TGTGCCAGCAGTTCACTAGGGACAACAGGCTACACCTTC. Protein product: CASSSLGTTGYTF.

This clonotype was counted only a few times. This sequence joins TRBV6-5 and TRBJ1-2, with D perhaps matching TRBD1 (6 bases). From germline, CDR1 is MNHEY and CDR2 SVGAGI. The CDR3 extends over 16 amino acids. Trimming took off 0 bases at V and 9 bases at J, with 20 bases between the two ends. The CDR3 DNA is TGTGCCAGCAGTTACTCCATAACACCTCTCGACAGGCGCTACACCTTC. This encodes CASSYSITPLDRRYTF.

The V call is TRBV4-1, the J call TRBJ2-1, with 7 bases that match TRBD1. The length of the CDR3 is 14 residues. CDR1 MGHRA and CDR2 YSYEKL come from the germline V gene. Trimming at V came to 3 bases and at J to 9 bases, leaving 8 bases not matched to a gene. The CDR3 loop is CASSHSTGAGEQFF. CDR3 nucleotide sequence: TGCGCCAGCAGCCATAGCACAGGGGCGGGTGAGCAGTTCTTC.

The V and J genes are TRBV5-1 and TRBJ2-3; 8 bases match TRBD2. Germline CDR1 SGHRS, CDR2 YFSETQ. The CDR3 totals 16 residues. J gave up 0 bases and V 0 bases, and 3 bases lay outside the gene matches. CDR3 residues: CASSLERGSSTDTQYF. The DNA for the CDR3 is TGCGCCAGCAGCTTGGAGCGGGGGAGTAGCACAGATACGCAGTATTTT.

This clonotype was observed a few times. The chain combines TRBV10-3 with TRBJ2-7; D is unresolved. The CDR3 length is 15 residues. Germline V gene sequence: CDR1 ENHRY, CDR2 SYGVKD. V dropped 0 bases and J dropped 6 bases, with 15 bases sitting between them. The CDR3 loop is CAISESPQPLVEQYF. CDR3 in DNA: TGTGCCATCAGTGAGTCCCCCCAACCACTCGTCGAGCAGTACTTC.

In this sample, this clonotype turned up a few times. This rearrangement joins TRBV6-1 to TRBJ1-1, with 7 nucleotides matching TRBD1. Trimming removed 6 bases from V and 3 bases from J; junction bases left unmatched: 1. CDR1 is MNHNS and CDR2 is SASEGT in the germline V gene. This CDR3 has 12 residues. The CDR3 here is CASRDRDTEAFF. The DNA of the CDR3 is TGTGCCAGCAGAGACAGGGACACTGAAGCTTTCTTT.

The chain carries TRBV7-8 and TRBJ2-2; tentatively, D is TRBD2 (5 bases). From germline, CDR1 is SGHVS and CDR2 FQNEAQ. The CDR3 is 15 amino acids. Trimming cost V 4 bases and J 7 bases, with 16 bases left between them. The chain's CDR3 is CASSYRPQAGGELFF. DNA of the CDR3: TGTGCCAGCAGCTATCGGCCTCAGGCGGGCGGGGAGCTGTTTTTT.

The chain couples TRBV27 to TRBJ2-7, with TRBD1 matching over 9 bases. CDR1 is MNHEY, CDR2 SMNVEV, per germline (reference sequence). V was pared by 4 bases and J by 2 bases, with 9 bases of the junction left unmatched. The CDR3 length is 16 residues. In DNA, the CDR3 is TGTGCCAGCAGTTCCCTAAGACAGGGGGGACCCTACGAGCAGTACTTC. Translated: CASSSLRQGGPYEQYF.

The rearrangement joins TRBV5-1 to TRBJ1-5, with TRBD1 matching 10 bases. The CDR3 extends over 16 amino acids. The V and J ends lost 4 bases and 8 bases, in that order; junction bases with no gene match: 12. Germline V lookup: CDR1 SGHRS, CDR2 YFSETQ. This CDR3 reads CASSPGTGDAQEPQHF. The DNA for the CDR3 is TGCGCCAGCAGCCCGGGGACAGGGGACGCGCAGGAGCCCCAGCATTTT.

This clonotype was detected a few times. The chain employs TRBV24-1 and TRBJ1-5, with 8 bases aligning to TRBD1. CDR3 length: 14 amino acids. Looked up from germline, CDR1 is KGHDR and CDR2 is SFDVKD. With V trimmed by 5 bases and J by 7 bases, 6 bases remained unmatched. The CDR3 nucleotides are TGTGCCACCAGTGTAGGACAGGGTGGCCAGCCCCAGCATTTT. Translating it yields CATSVGQGGQPQHF.

The CDR3, as DNA: TGTGCCAGTTCGACTAGCGGGACAACCACAGATACGCAGTATTTT. Translating gives CASSTSGTTTDTQYF. The chain is built from TRBV19 and TRBJ2-3; the match to TRBD2 covers 11 bases. In germline, CDR1 is LNHDA, CDR2 SQIVND (reference sequence). The trim removed 8 bases at V and 2 bases at J, leaving 6 bases unmatched. The CDR3 totals 15 residues.

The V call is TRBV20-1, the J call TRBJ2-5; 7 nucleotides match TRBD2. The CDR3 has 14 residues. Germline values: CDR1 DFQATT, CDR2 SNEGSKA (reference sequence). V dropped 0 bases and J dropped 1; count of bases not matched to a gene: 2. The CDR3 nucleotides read TGCAGTGCTAGAGATTCGGGGGGCCAAGAGACCCAGTACTTC. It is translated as CSARDSGGQETQYF.

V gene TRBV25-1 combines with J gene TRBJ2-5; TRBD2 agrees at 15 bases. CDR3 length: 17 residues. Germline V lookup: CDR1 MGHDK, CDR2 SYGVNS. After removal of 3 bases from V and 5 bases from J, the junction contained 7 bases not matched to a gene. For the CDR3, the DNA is TGTGCCAGCAGTGACGGGACTAGCGGGGGGCCTCAGGAGACCCAGTACTTC. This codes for CASSDGTSGGPQETQYF.

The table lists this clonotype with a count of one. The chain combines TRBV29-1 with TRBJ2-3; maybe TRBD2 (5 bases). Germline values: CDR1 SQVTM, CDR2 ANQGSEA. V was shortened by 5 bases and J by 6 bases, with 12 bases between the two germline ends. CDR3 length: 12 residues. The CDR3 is CSVPDGVDTQYF. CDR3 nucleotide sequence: TGCAGCGTTCCCGACGGGGTGGATACGCAGTATTTT.

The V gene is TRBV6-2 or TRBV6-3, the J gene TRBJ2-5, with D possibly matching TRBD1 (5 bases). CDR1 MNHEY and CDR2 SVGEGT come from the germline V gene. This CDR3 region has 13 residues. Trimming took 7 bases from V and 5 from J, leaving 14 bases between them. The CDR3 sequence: CASTTDTRETQYF. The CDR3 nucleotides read TGTGCCAGCACCACGGACACCCGGGAGACCCAGTACTTC.

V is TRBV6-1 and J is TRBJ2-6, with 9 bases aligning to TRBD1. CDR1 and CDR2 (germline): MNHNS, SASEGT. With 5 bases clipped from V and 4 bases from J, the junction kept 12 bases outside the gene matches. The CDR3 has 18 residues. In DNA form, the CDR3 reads TGTGCCAGCAGTCGTCGACAGGGGGAGACGGAGGGGGCCAACGTCCTGACTTTC. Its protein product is CASSRRQGETEGANVLTF.

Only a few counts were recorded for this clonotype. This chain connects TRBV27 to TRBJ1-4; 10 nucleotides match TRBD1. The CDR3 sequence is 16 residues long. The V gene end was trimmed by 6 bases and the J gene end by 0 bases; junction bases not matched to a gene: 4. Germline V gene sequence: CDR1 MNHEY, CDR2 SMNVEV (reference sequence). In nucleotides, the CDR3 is TGTGCCAGCAGGACAGGGGGCCCTGCAACTAATGAAAAACTGTTTTTT. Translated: CASRTGGPATNEKLFF.

The CDR3: CASSLEGPRTRQETQYF. CDR3 coding DNA: TGCGCCAGCAGCTTGGAAGGTCCCCGGACTCGACAAGAGACCCAGTACTTC. The rearrangement uses TRBV5-1 and TRBJ2-5; D is possibly TRBD2 (5 bases). This CDR3 region has 17 residues. V gave up 0 bases and J gave up 2 bases, with 17 bases separating them. Germline CDR1 SGHRS, CDR2 YFSETQ.

The CDR3 DNA reads as TGCAGCGCTGACAGGGGCGGGGAGCTGTTTTTT. It encodes CSADRGGELFF. The V call is TRBV29-1, the J call TRBJ2-2; 8 bases line up with TRBD1. The CDR3 is 11 amino acids. With V trimmed by 7 bases and J by 7 bases, 2 bases remained unmatched. The germline gives CDR1 SQVTM, CDR2 ANQGSEA.

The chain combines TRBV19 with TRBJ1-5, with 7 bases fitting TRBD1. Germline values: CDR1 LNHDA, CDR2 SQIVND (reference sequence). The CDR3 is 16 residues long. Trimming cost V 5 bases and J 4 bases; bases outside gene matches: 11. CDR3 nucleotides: TGTGCCAGTAGTTCTCTCGGGGACAGAGGTAATCAGCCCCAGCATTTT. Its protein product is CASSSLGDRGNQPQHF.

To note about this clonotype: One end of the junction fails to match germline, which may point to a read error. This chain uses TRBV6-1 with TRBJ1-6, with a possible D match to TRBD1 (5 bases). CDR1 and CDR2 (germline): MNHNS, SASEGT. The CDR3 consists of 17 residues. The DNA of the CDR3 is TGTGCCAGCAGTACCCTTGTCTATGGCAGGGCGCCTTCATCCCTCCACTTT. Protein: CASSTLVYGRAPSSLHF.

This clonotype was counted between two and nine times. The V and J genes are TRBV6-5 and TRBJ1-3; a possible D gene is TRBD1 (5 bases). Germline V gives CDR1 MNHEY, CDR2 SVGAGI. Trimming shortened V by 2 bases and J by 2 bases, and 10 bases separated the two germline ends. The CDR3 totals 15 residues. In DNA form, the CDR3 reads TGTGCCAGCAGTTACGCCGTCAGGGCTGGAAACACCATATATTTT. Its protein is CASSYAVRAGNTIYF.

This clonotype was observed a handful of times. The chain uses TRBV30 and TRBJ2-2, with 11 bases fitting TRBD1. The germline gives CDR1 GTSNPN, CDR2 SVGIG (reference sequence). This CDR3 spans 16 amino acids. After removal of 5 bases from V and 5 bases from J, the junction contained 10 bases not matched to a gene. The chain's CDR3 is CAWALRDRGETGELFF. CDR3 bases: TGTGCCTGGGCGCTACGGGACAGGGGGGAAACCGGGGAGCTGTTTTTT.

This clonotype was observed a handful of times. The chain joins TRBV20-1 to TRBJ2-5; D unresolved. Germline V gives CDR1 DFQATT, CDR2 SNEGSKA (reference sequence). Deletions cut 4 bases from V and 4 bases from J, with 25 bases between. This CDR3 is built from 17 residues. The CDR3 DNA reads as TGCAGTGCTATAGACACTCGGGCATTCGCGCAGCGAGAGACCCAGTACTTC. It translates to CSAIDTRAFAQRETQYF.

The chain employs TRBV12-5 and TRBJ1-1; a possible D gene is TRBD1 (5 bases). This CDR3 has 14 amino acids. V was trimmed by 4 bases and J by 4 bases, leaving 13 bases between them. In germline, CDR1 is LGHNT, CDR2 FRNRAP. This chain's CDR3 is CASGSPQGSTEAFF. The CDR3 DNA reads TGTGCTAGTGGTTCGCCTCAGGGATCCACTGAAGCTTTCTTT.